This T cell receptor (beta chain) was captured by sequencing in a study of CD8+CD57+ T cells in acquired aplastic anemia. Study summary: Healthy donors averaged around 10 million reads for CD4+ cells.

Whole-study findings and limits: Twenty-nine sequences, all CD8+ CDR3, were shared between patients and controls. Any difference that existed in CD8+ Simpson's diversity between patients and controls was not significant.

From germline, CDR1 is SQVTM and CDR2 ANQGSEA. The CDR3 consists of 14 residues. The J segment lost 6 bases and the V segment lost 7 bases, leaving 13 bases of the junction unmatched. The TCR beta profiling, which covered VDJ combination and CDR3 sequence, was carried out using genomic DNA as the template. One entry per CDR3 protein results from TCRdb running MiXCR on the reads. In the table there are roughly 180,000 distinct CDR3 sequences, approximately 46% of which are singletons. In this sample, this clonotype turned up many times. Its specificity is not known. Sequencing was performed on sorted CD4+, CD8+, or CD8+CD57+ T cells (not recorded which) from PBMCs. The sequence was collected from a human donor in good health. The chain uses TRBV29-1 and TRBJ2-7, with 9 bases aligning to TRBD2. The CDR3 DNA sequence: TGCAGCGGTGGTAGCGGGAGTGGCCTTAGCGAGCAGTACTTC. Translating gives CSGGSGSGLSEQYF.